This T cell receptor beta chain was observed in a study of T-cell reconstitution after alpha-beta-depleted transplantation in children. Unique molecular identifiers were used in preparing the TCRbeta library. Via MiXCR, TCRdb re-called the PCR reads, giving one row per CDR3 protein. The sample has fewer than 550,000 distinct CDR3 sequences; about 17% are singletons. This clonotype occurred a few times. The source material was PBMCs, mostly from graft donor cells, sampled 360 days after TCRalphabeta/CD19-depleted stem cell transplant. The sequence was obtained from a boy in the first two years of life who had a stem cell transplant for Wiskott-Aldrich syndrome, so the T cells may come from the graft donor.

The CDR3 DNA sequence: TGCGCCAGCAGCTCCCGGGACAGGGCTAATGAGCAGTTCTTC. Protein product: CASSSRDRANEQFF. J is TRBJ2-1 and V is TRBV4-1; the match to TRBD1 covers 9 bases. Trimming at V came to 5 bases and at J to 7 bases, leaving 6 bases not matched to a gene. The CDR3 sequence is 14 residues long. Germline CDR1 reads MGHRA; CDR2 reads YSYEKL.